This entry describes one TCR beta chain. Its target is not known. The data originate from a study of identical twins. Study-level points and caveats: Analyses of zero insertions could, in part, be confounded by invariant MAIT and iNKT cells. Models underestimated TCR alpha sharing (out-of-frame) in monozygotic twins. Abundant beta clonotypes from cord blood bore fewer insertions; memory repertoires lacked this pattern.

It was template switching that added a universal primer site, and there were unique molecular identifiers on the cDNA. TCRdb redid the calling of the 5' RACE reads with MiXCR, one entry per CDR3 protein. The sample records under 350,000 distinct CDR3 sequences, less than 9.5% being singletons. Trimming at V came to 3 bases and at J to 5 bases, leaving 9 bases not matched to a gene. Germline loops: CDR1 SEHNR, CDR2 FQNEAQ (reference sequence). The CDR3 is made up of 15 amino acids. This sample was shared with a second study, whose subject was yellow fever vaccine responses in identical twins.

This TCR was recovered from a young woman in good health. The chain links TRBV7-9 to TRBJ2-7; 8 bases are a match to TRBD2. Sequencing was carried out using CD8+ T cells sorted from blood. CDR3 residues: CASSFIFQGLDEQYF. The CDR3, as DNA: TGTGCCAGCAGCTTCATCTTTCAGGGACTAGACGAGCAGTACTTC.